Listed here are 20 T cell receptor beta chains from one sample, sequenced in a study of cytomegalovirus exposure and HLA in healthy donors. PCR primers comprised 60 Vbeta and 13 Jbeta primers. Clones were read by immunoSEQ multiplex PCR, and TCRdb kept only the in-frame ones, dropping some. The sample lists about 190,000 clones; roughly 85% were seen once. Source material: PBMCs. Receptors were obtained from a boy between 2 and 10 years old in good health and CMV-seronegative.

The V gene is TRBV28, the J gene TRBJ1-2; 10 bases match TRBD1. V shed 6 bases, J shed 5 bases, and the junction held 9 bases outside the gene matches. There are 15 residues in the CDR3. CDR1 is MDHEN and CDR2 is SYDVKM in the germline V gene. DNA of the CDR3: TGTGCCAGCAGGCCGGACAGGGGGACAACGTATGGCTACACCTTC. Protein product: CASRPDRGTTYGYTF.

This clone was observed a few times. The V and J genes are TRBV10-3 and TRBJ2-3, with 10 bases matching TRBD2. Germline V gene lookup returns CDR1 ENHRY and CDR2 SYGVKD. V lost 10 bases, J lost 4 bases, and 11 bases stayed unmatched. This CDR3 spans 15 amino acids. In DNA form, the CDR3 reads TGTGCCACCACGGAGCGGGGGGGCCTCTCAGATACGCAGTATTTT. This sequence encodes CATTERGGLSDTQYF.

The chain is built from TRBV12-5 and TRBJ1-2; D uncertain. V lost 4 bases and J 5 bases, leaving 8 bases between the germline ends. Germline CDR1 and CDR2: LGHNT and FRNRAP. The CDR3 is 12 residues long. CDR3 bases: TGTGCTAGTGGTTCGGGTTATTATGGCTACACCTTC. Its protein product is CASGSGYYGYTF. The entire variable domain, with the rest obtained from reference TRBV12-5 and TRBJ1-2, is as follows: DARVTQTPRHKVTEMGQEVTMRCQPILGHNTVFWYRQTMMQGLELLAYFRNRAPLDDSGMPKDRFSAEMPDATLATLKIQPSEPRDSAVYFCASGSGYYGYTFGSGTRLTVV.

The chain joins TRBV6-6 to TRBJ2-3; the match to TRBD2 covers 7 bases. From germline, CDR1 is MNHNY and CDR2 SVGAGI (reference sequence). The CDR3 length is 14 residues. V trimming: 4 bases; J trimming: 4 bases; junction bases outside the gene matches: 5. The CDR3 region is CASSSRLAADTQYF. The CDR3 bases are TGTGCCAGCAGTTCTCGACTAGCCGCAGATACGCAGTATTTT.

The rearrangement links TRBV5-1 to TRBJ2-3, with 12 nucleotides matching TRBD2. Germline CDR1 is SGHRS and CDR2 is YFSETQ. The CDR3 is 15 amino acids. The V and J ends lost 4 bases and 3 bases, in that order; junction bases with no gene match: 3. The CDR3: CASSAGLAGTDTQYF. CDR3 coding DNA: TGCGCCAGCAGCGCCGGACTAGCGGGAACAGATACGCAGTATTTT.

The chain combines TRBV11-2 with TRBJ2-1, with D perhaps matching TRBD1 (6 bases). V was trimmed by 0 bases and J by 4 bases, leaving 10 bases between them. This CDR3 comprises 15 residues. Germline CDR1 and CDR2: SGHAT and FQNNGV. The CDR3 here is CASSLDPGQYNEQFF. The DNA for the CDR3 is TGTGCCAGCAGCTTAGATCCCGGACAGTACAATGAGCAGTTCTTC.

The gene calls are TRBV28 and TRBJ2-3; possible D gene TRBD2, 5 bases. Germline V lookup: CDR1 MDHEN, CDR2 SYDVKM. There are 17 residues in the CDR3. Trimming shortened V by 2 bases and J by 0 bases, and 15 bases separated the two germline ends. CDR3 sequence reads: CASSLNPRADSTDTQYF. CDR3 nucleotide sequence: TGTGCCAGCAGTTTAAATCCGAGGGCTGATAGCACAGATACGCAGTATTTT.

This clone was observed once. The V gene is TRBV7-9, the J gene TRBJ2-2, with 11 bases fitting TRBD1. CDR1 is SEHNR and CDR2 is FQNEAQ in the germline V gene (reference sequence). CDR3 length equals 15 residues. Trimming at V came to 5 bases and at J to 6 bases, leaving 5 bases not matched to a gene. CDR3 bases: TGTGCCAGCAGCCCTCCGGGACAGGGGGCCGGGGAGCTGTTTTTT. Translated: CASSPPGQGAGELFF.

This clone has ten or more counts. CDR3 region: CASRKGQGPSYEQYV. CDR3 in DNA: TGTGCCAGCAGGAAGGGACAGGGGCCCTCCTACGAGCAGTACGTC. The chain uses TRBV7-8 and TRBJ2-7; 10 bases agree with TRBD1. Unmatched junction bases numbered 5, after V lost 6 bases and J lost 0 bases. CDR1 and CDR2 (germline): SGHVS, FQNEAQ. This CDR3 spans 15 amino acids.

The chain carries TRBV5-5 and TRBJ2-4; 8 bases are a match to TRBD1. The V and J ends lost 4 bases and 5 bases, in that order; junction bases with no gene match: 2. The V gene's germline CDR1 is SGHKS and CDR2 YYEKEE (reference sequence). This CDR3 comprises 13 residues. CDR3 residues: CASSVDRENIQYF. DNA for the CDR3: TGTGCCAGCAGCGTGGACAGGGAAAACATTCAGTACTTC.

This clone was seen a handful of times. The chain is built from TRBV15 and TRBJ2-5; maybe TRBD1 (6 bases). CDR3 length: 15 amino acids. The germline V and J ends were trimmed by 6 bases and 2 bases, with 16 bases remaining between them. CDR1 is LNHNV and CDR2 is YYDKDF in the germline V gene (reference sequence). The CDR3 loop reads CATRSRDRKQETQYF. Written as DNA, the CDR3 is TGTGCCACCAGATCCAGAGACAGGAAGCAAGAGACCCAGTACTTC. The full variable domain, completed using reference TRBV15 and TRBJ2-5, is DAMVIQNPRYQVTQFGKPVTLSCSQTLNHNVMYWYQQKSSQAPKLLFHYYDKDFNNEADTPDNFQSRRPNTSFCFLDIRSPGLGDTAMYLCATRSRDRKQETQYFGPGTRLLVL.

The V gene is TRBV7-9, the J gene TRBJ2-1; no definite D call. The CDR3 sequence is 12 residues long. In germline, CDR1 is SEHNR, CDR2 FQNEAQ (reference sequence). V was pared by 5 bases and J by 7 bases, with 9 bases between. For the CDR3, the DNA is TGTGCCAGCAGCCTAGGTCAGAATGAGCAGTTCTTC. Amino acid sequence: CASSLGQNEQFF.

The chain carries TRBV28 and TRBJ2-3; D gene uncertain. The CDR3 is made up of 15 amino acids. Germline V gene data show CDR1 as MDHEN and CDR2 as SYDVKM. V was shortened by 6 bases and J by 6 bases, with 19 bases between the two germline ends. The CDR3 spells CASSPYGRRGDTQYF. The CDR3 DNA is TGTGCCAGCAGCCCTTACGGAAGGCGCGGTGATACGCAGTATTTT.

This chain uses TRBV5-1 with TRBJ2-1; 9 bases agree with TRBD1. With 1 base clipped from V and 8 bases from J, the junction kept 7 bases outside the gene matches. The CDR3 has 15 amino acids. Germline V gene lookup returns CDR1 SGHRS and CDR2 YFSETQ. In nucleotides, the CDR3 is TGCGCCAGCAGCTTGTGGGACAGGGTAGGCGATGAGCAGTTCTTC. Amino acids: CASSLWDRVGDEQFF.

The gene calls are TRBV5-1 and TRBJ2-5, with TRBD2 matching over 10 bases. The J call is doubtful: the DNA matches TRBJ2-7 better. CDR1 SGHRS and CDR2 YFSETQ come from the germline V gene. The CDR3 extends over 15 amino acids. The CDR3 protein is CASSLESGRAGEQYF. The CDR3 DNA reads as TGCGCCAGCAGCTTGGAAAGCGGGAGGGCTGGCGAGCAGTACTTC.

The V call is TRBV5-1, the J call TRBJ1-4; D may be TRBD1 (6 bases). V shed 1 base and J shed 1 base, with 8 bases lying between them. The CDR3 extends over 15 amino acids. Germline V lookup: CDR1 SGHRS, CDR2 YFSETQ. The CDR3 nucleotides are TGCGCCAGCAGCTTGTCAGGGGAAACTAATGAAAAACTGTTTTTT. This gives the protein CASSLSGETNEKLFF.

V usage is TRBV11-2 and J usage is TRBJ2-2, with a possible D match to TRBD2 (6 bases). The ends were cut back, 5 bases at V and 5 bases at J, with 6 bases in the middle. Germline CDR1 and CDR2: SGHAT and FQNNGV. This CDR3 is built from 12 residues. The CDR3 is CASSRGTGELFF. The DNA of the CDR3 is TGTGCCAGCAGCCGGGGGACCGGGGAGCTGTTTTTT.

The chain uses TRBV5-1 and TRBJ1-1, with D unclear. The V gene lost 7 bases and the J gene lost 3 bases, with 7 bases spanning the gap. Germline CDR1 SGHRS, CDR2 YFSETQ. The CDR3 has 11 amino acids. The CDR3 loop is CASGGDTEAFF. Written as DNA, the CDR3 is TGCGCCAGCGGCGGCGACACTGAAGCTTTCTTT. The full variable domain, in which reference TRBV5-1 and TRBJ1-1 provide the parts outside the CDR3, is KAGVTQTPRYLIKTRGQQVTLSCSPISGHRSVSWYQQTPGQGLQFLFEYFSETQRNKGNFPGRFSGRQFSNSRSEMNVSTLELGDSALYLCASGGDTEAFFGQGTRLTVV.

J is TRBJ2-6 and V is TRBV29-1, with TRBD2 as a possible D gene (5 bases). The germline V and J ends were trimmed by 3 bases and 0 bases, with 9 bases remaining between them. Germline V lookup: CDR1 SQVTM, CDR2 ANQGSEA. The CDR3 extends over 15 amino acids. CDR3 protein: CSVDGISSGANVLTF. The CDR3 nucleotides are TGCAGCGTTGACGGGATCTCCTCTGGGGCCAACGTCCTGACTTTC.

This chain joins TRBV4-1 and TRBJ2-1; 9 bases are shared with TRBD1. V dropped 0 bases and J dropped 2; count of bases not matched to a gene: 8. The length of the CDR3 is 18 residues. From germline, CDR1 is MGHRA and CDR2 YSYEKL. CDR3 in amino acids: CASSQDRLGTGPYNEQFF. The DNA for the CDR3 is TGCGCCAGCAGCCAAGATAGGCTCGGGACAGGGCCCTACAATGAGCAGTTCTTC.